The 7 T cell receptor beta chains below come from one sample, sequenced in a study of Ad26.COV2.S vaccination and SARS-CoV-2 variants. Specified treatment: some 20 received Ad26.COV2.S at low or high dose, single or two shots; 5 received placebo; per-sample allocation not given. Each sample was drawn 63 days after the first injection (of vaccine or placebo). Assay: immunoSEQ multiplex PCR; the TCRdb copy retains only in-frame clones and omits some. The table includes some 420,000 clones, around 89% detected once. Material: peripheral blood, obtained in a trial of Ad26.COV2.S vaccine versus placebo. The receptors were sampled from a person aged 18 to 65 who received the Ad26.COV2.S COVID-19 vaccine or a placebo.

The chain has TRBV28 and TRBJ2-3, with 9 bases identical to TRBD2. There are 18 residues in the CDR3. Germline V gene sequence: CDR1 MDHEN, CDR2 SYDVKM. With 3 bases clipped from V and 5 bases from J, the junction kept 15 bases outside the gene matches. CDR3: CASSFPRRGGGTRDTQYF. Written as DNA, the CDR3 is TGTGCCAGCAGTTTTCCACGTCGCGGGGGGGGTACGCGAGATACGCAGTATTTT.

The table lists this clone with a count of one. This chain connects TRBV9 to TRBJ1-3; TRBD1 aligns across 9 bases. This CDR3 contains 14 residues. CDR1 is SGDLS, CDR2 YYNGEE, per germline. V shed 4 bases, J shed 4 bases, and the junction held 3 bases outside the gene matches. CDR3 sequence reads: CASSTGGSGNTIYF. The CDR3 DNA reads TGTGCCAGCAGCACAGGGGGCTCCGGAAACACCATATATTTT.

The chain employs TRBV7-2 and TRBJ1-5; the match to TRBD1 covers 11 bases. The CDR3 is 17 amino acids. The V gene end was trimmed by 5 bases and the J gene end by 6 bases; junction bases not matched to a gene: 12. CDR1 is SGHTA and CDR2 is FQGNSA in the germline V gene. The CDR3 loop is CASSHASGTGGSQPQHF. Written as DNA, the CDR3 is TGTGCCAGCAGCCATGCTTCCGGGACAGGGGGTAGTCAGCCCCAGCATTTT.

J is TRBJ2-7 and V is TRBV6-2 or TRBV6-3; no clear D. Germline lookup yields CDR1 MNHEY and CDR2 SVGEGT. The CDR3 is 14 amino acids. V lost 3 bases and J 5 bases, leaving 14 bases between the germline ends. CDR3 sequence (DNA): TGTGCCAGCAGTTATCGGTCTCAATATAACGAGCAGTACTTC. It translates to CASSYRSQYNEQYF.

The chain employs TRBV6-1 and TRBJ2-7, with TRBD2 matching 8 bases. Looked up from germline, CDR1 is MNHNS and CDR2 is SASEGT. There are 16 residues in the CDR3. Trimming cost V 3 bases and J 0 bases; bases outside gene matches: 7. The CDR3 nucleotides are TGTGCCAGCAGTGATCTTCGGGGGGGAACCTCCTACGAGCAGTACTTC. As protein: CASSDLRGGTSYEQYF.

In nucleotides, the CDR3 is TGTGCCAGCAGTGAAAAAGAGAGCTCCTATAATTCACCCCTCCACTTT. Protein product: CASSEKESSYNSPLHF. The chain links TRBV2 to TRBJ1-6, with no clear D. This CDR3 has 16 residues. Per germline, CDR1 SNHLY and CDR2 FYNNEI. Trimming cost V 2 bases and J 0 bases, with 8 bases left between them.

V is TRBV12-3 or TRBV12-4 and J is TRBJ1-2, with D perhaps matching TRBD1 (6 bases). Trimming removed 6 bases from V and 7 bases from J, with 12 bases in between. The CDR3 contains 12 residues. DNA of the CDR3: TGTGCCAGCAGACCTGAGGGGGGTGGCTACACCTTC. Translated, it gives CASRPEGGGYTF.